This T cell receptor beta chain is drawn from a study of identical twins. General study results and limits: The study found excess low generation probability among twin-shared out-of-frame alpha sequences. Analyses based on zero insertions could be partly confounded by invariant MAIT and iNKT cells.

Germline trimming cut 6 bases from V and 1 base from J; bases unmatched to any gene: 5. The CDR3 runs to 14 residues. This clonotype was recorded many times. As yet, its antigen is unknown. TCRdb re-called the 5' RACE reads with MiXCR, one entry per CDR3 protein. Among hundreds of thousands of distinct CDR3 sequences listed, under 9% were seen once. This sample also belongs to another study, concerning yellow fever vaccine responses in identical twins.

The sample taken for sequencing was PBMCs. This receptor was taken from a woman aged 18 to 35 in good health. This sequence joins TRBV12-3 or TRBV12-4 and TRBJ2-7; 8 bases map to TRBD1. The CDR3 sequence is CASSQGAGSYEQYF. In nucleotides, the CDR3 is TGTGCCAGCAGCCAGGGGGCCGGATCCTACGAGCAGTACTTC.